Listed below are T cell receptor beta chains from one sample, sequenced in a study of cytomegalovirus exposure and HLA in healthy donors. Sequencing used immunoSEQ multiplex PCR; TCRdb keeps in-frame clones, though not all of them. The sample includes more than 45,000 clones, roughly four fifths of them seen just once. The specimen sequenced was PBMCs. These receptors originate from a man aged 50-60 years in good health and CMV-seronegative. The CDR3 runs from the conserved cysteine through the conserved F or W. Each record gives: clone size, V gene, J gene, D gene, CDR3 DNA, CDR3 protein. A D gene is named only where the DNA matches it firmly. A row's size may be missing; if present it is once, few, many or a size class.

>once|TRBV5-1|TRBJ2-7|TRBD1
TGCGCCAGCAGCACCGGGGACAGGCGAACCTACGAGCAGTACTTC
CASSTGDRRTYEQYF
>-|TRBV11-2|TRBJ2-7|-
TGTGCCAGCAGAACGACAGGGGAGGGCTCCTACGAGCAGTACTTC
CASRTTGEGSYEQYF
>-|TRBV5-1|TRBJ2-1|TRBD2
TGCGCCAGCAGTGGAGGCGGGGGGGTCTACAATGAGCAGTTCTTC
CASSGGGGVYNEQFF
>-|TRBV27|TRBJ2-1|-
TGTGCCAGCAGCCTTGGGCCCCTTAACAATGAGCAGTTCTTC
CASSLGPLNNEQFF
>-|TRBV7-3|TRBJ2-3|-
TGTGCCAGCAGTCCCGATCGGCCAGCGAGAGGCACAGATACGCAGTATTTT
CASSPDRPARGTDTQYF
>-|TRBV2|TRBJ2-3|TRBD1
TGTGCCAGCAGGACCGGGACAGACACAGATACGCAGTATTTT
CASRTGTDTDTQYF
>-|TRBV5-4|TRBJ1-6|TRBD1
TGTGCCAGCAGCGTCGGACAGGGGGACGGACCCCTCCACTTT
CASSVGQGDGPLHF
>-|TRBV7-8|TRBJ2-6|-
TGTGCCAGCAGCTTAGTACGAGGGCGGGGGGCCAACGTCCTGACTTTC
CASSLVRGRGANVLTF
>-|TRBV6-1|TRBJ1-1|-
TGTGCCAGCAGCCCCGATAGGAGGGTGGGCACTGAAGCTTTCTTT
CASSPDRRVGTEAFF
>-|TRBV5-1|TRBJ2-7|TRBD1
TGCGCCAGCAGCCCCACAGGGGGCGAGCAGTACTTC
CASSPTGGEQYF
>-|TRBV19|TRBJ2-5|-
TGTGCCAGTAGTGAATATGGACAGCTTATACAAGAGACCCAGTACTTC
CASSEYGQLIQETQYF
>-|TRBV10-3|TRBJ2-7|-
TGTGCCACCAGGGGGGCCCTCCCCGCATCCTACGAGCAGTACTTC
CATRGALPASYEQYF